The 4 T cell receptor beta chains below were found in one sample sequenced in a study of T cell responses to AZD1222 COVID-19 vaccine (dated by TCRdb to 2020 to 2022). Taken with the paper, the label for time point translates to: baseline before first vaccination. The library was produced with the immunoSEQ multiplex PCR assay. Not all clones reach the TCRdb copy of this immuneACCESS table, which keeps in-frame sequences only. Checked studies attribute under half of the gap to unresolved V genes and leave the rest unexplained. Present in this sample are 110,000 or so clones, 82% of which were seen just once. 5% of the sample is taken by the ten largest. Here the sequenced sample was peripheral blood, taken on day 0 of AZD1222 vaccination. Every receptor here comes from an adult in good health.

The gene calls are TRBV6-5 and TRBJ1-4, with a possible D match to TRBD1 (5 bases). This CDR3 is built from 13 residues. The germline V gene has CDR1 MNHEY and CDR2 SVGAGI. Trimming shortened V by 6 bases and J by 10 bases, and 15 bases separated the two germline ends. CDR3 DNA: TGTGCCAGCAGGGGGCCGGCGTCGGGAAAACTGTTTTTT. It codes for CASRGPASGKLFF.

A single count supports this clone. The CDR3: CASSLERNQPQHF. CDR3 DNA sequence: TGTGCCAGCTCCCTAGAGAGAAATCAGCCCCAGCATTTT. The chain couples TRBV18 to TRBJ1-5, with no clear D. V lost 6 bases to trimming and J lost 4 bases, with 10 bases between them. There are 13 residues in the CDR3. Germline lookup yields CDR1 KGHSH and CDR2 LQKENI.

The chain employs TRBV6-6 and TRBJ1-5, with D maybe TRBD1 (5 bases). The CDR3 is made up of 17 amino acids. The germline gives CDR1 MNHNY, CDR2 SVGAGI (reference sequence). Trimming took 5 bases from V and 6 from J, leaving 23 bases between them. CDR3 sequence: CASSPLLSGGYSQPQHF. CDR3 DNA sequence: TGTGCCAGCAGTCCACTGCTATCTGGGGGTTACAGTCAGCCCCAGCATTTT.

The chain employs TRBV7-2 and TRBJ2-5; D ambiguous. V lost 4 bases and J lost 5, with 8 bases in between. This CDR3 contains 12 residues. Per the germline V gene, CDR1 is SGHTA and CDR2 is FQGNSA. The CDR3 is CASSSQRETQYF. In DNA form, the CDR3 reads TGTGCCAGCAGCTCCCAAAGGGAGACCCAGTACTTC. The whole variable domain, remainder taken from reference TRBV7-2 and TRBJ2-5, is GAGVSQSPSNKVTEKGKDVELRCDPISGHTALYWYRQSLGQGLEFLIYFQGNSAPDKSGLPSDRFSAERTGGSVSTLTIQRTQQEDSAVYLCASSSQRETQYFGPGTRLLVL.